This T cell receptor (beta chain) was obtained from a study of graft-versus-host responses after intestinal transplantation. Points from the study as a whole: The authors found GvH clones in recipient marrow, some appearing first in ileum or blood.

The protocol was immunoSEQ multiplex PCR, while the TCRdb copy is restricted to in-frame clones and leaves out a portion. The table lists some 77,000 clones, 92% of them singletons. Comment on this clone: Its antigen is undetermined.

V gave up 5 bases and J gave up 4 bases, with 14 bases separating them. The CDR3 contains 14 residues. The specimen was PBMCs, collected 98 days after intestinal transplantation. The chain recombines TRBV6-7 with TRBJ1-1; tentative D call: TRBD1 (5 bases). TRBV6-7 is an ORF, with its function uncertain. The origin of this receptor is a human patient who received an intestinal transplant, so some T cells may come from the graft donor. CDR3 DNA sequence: TGTGCCAGCAGTGGGCAGGTCAGGGCCACTGAAGCTTTCTTT. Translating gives CASSGQVRATEAFF.